The 26 T cell receptor beta chains below all came from one sample that was sequenced in a study of identical twins. TCRdb called the 5' RACE reads again in MiXCR, with one record for every CDR3 protein. The top ten clones hold 1.5% to 2% of a sample with hundreds of thousands of distinct CDR3 sequences, 5.5% to 7.5% of them seen once. Specimen: naive T cells sorted from blood. These receptors originate from a man younger than 35 in good health.

This clonotype has at least ten counts. The V call is TRBV20-1, the J call TRBJ1-5, with TRBD1 identical over 7 bases. Trimming took 5 bases from V and 5 from J; bases not matched to a gene: 9. Germline CDR1 and CDR2: DFQATT and SNEGSKA (reference sequence). The length of the CDR3 is 14 residues. CDR3 bases: TGCAGTGCTCGATCTGACAGGGAACATCAGCCCCAGCATTTT. Translating gives CSARSDREHQPQHF.

This clonotype appeared many times. The rearrangement uses TRBV10-3 and TRBJ1-4; 8 bases are shared with TRBD1. CDR3 length: 16 amino acids. Trimming took 4 bases from V and 1 from J; bases not matched to a gene: 5. Germline V gene data show CDR1 as ENHRY and CDR2 as SYGVKD. CDR3 DNA: TGTGCCATCAGTGGACAGGGGAGGGGAACTAATGAAAAACTGTTTTTT. This encodes CAISGQGRGTNEKLFF.

This clonotype was found many times. This chain joins TRBV10-3 and TRBJ2-2; tentative D call: TRBD2 (6 bases). Trimming removed 2 bases at V and 2 bases at J, with 9 bases between. The CDR3 is 15 residues long. Germline CDR1 is ENHRY and CDR2 is SYGVKD. The CDR3 is CAISEGTLNTGELFF. The DNA for the CDR3 is TGTGCCATCAGTGAGGGGACTCTTAACACCGGGGAGCTGTTTTTT.

The chain carries TRBV7-9 and TRBJ2-2, with D hard to call. From germline, CDR1 is SEHNR and CDR2 FQNEAQ (reference sequence). V was cut by 6 bases and J by 2 bases, with 16 bases left in between. The CDR3 is made up of 16 amino acids. The CDR3 loop reads CASSSSATANTGELFF. The CDR3 DNA sequence: TGTGCCAGCAGTTCCTCCGCAACCGCTAACACCGGGGAGCTGTTTTTT.

The sample holds a few counts of this clonotype. The chain couples TRBV25-1 to TRBJ1-5, with D perhaps TRBD1 (5 bases). Germline V gene data show CDR1 as MGHDK and CDR2 as SYGVNS. CDR3 length: 17 amino acids. Trimming shortened V by 4 bases and J by 2 bases, and 18 bases separated the two germline ends. The CDR3 region has the DNA TGTGCCAGCAGTGCGTCAGACGTCAGGGCGGGCAATCAGCCCCAGCATTTT. Amino acid sequence: CASSASDVRAGNQPQHF.

V usage is TRBV20-1 and J usage is TRBJ2-7; possibly TRBD1 for D (6 bases). V lost 0 bases to trimming and J lost 7 bases, with 16 bases between them. This CDR3 contains 14 residues. The V gene's germline CDR1 is DFQATT and CDR2 SNEGSKA (reference sequence). The chain's CDR3 is CSARDSGTPTEQYV. The CDR3, as DNA: TGCAGTGCTAGAGATTCAGGGACACCTACGGAGCAGTACGTC.

Here the CDR3 reads CASSLQPAGKKETQYF. CDR3 nucleotides: TGTGCCAGCAGCCTCCAGCCAGCGGGAAAAAAAGAGACCCAGTACTTC. This chain uses TRBV9 with TRBJ2-5; TRBD2 matches 7 bases. This CDR3 has 16 amino acids. V was pared by 4 bases and J by 3 bases, with 12 bases of the junction left unmatched. CDR1 and CDR2 from the germline V gene are SGDLS and YYNGEE.

This clonotype was recorded at least ten times. The rearrangement links TRBV20-1 to TRBJ2-7, with 9 bases identical to TRBD1. The germline V gene has CDR1 DFQATT and CDR2 SNEGSKA (reference sequence). The CDR3 consists of 14 residues. Germline trimming cut 0 bases from V and 4 bases from J; bases unmatched to any gene: 4. Here the CDR3 reads CSARDRDRVYEQYF. CDR3 bases: TGCAGTGCTAGAGACAGGGACAGGGTATACGAGCAGTACTTC.

This clonotype showed up many times. The chain has TRBV7-8 and TRBJ2-3, with D perhaps matching TRBD1 (6 bases). Trimming removed 4 bases at V and 0 bases at J, with 11 bases between. The CDR3 is made up of 15 amino acids. The germline V gene has CDR1 SGHVS and CDR2 FQNEAQ. The CDR3 DNA reads as TGTGCCAGCAGCTCCGGACAGAGTAGCACAGATACGCAGTATTTT. Translated: CASSSGQSSTDTQYF.

This sequence joins TRBV3-1 and TRBJ2-2; D perhaps matches TRBD1 (5 bases). The CDR3 has 17 amino acids. V was clipped by 0 bases and J by 0 bases, with 11 bases between them. Per the germline V gene, CDR1 is LGHDT and CDR2 is YNNKEL (reference sequence). The chain's CDR3 is CASSQDIRDTNTGELFF. CDR3 bases: TGTGCCAGCAGCCAAGATATCAGGGATACGAACACCGGGGAGCTGTTTTTT.

The chain links TRBV5-1 to TRBJ1-5, with a possible D match to TRBD1 (5 bases). The germline gives CDR1 SGHRS, CDR2 YFSETQ. The CDR3 runs 15 residues. V lost 1 base, J lost 1 base, and 9 bases lay in between. CDR3 sequence: CASSLKGLSNQPQHF. The CDR3 region has the DNA TGCGCCAGCAGCTTGAAGGGGCTAAGCAATCAGCCCCAGCATTTT.

This clonotype was seen repeatedly, ten times or more. This chain connects TRBV4-3 to TRBJ2-7; D is ambiguous. Per the germline V gene, CDR1 is LGHNA and CDR2 is YSLEER. The CDR3 sequence is 15 residues long. V was pared by 3 bases and J by 0 bases, with 12 bases between. The CDR3 protein is CASSHEALLSYEQYF. The CDR3 DNA reads as TGCGCCAGCAGCCACGAGGCCCTACTCTCCTACGAGCAGTACTTC.

The chain carries TRBV3-1 and TRBJ2-1; no firm D call. The germline gives CDR1 LGHDT, CDR2 YNNKEL (reference sequence). This CDR3 region has 14 residues. Trimming cost V 3 bases and J 3 bases, with 9 bases left between them. The CDR3 loop reads CASSQPRYYNEQFF. The CDR3, as DNA: TGTGCCAGCAGCCAGCCAAGGTACTACAATGAGCAGTTCTTC.

The V gene is TRBV9, the J gene TRBJ1-2; D possibly corresponds to TRBD1 (6 bases). The CDR3 runs 14 residues. Trimming took off 4 bases at V and 7 bases at J, with 17 bases between the two ends. Germline CDR1 reads SGDLS; CDR2 reads YYNGEE. DNA for the CDR3: TGTGCCAGCAGCCCGGATCCGACAGGCGGTGGCTACACCTTC. Its translation is CASSPDPTGGGYTF.

In this sample, this clonotype turned up many times. The chain links TRBV5-1 to TRBJ2-1; 11 bases are shared with TRBD2. Germline assignment: CDR1 SGHRS and CDR2 YFSETQ. The J segment lost 6 bases and the V segment lost 1 base, leaving 6 bases of the junction unmatched. The CDR3 sequence is 16 residues long. CDR3 DNA sequence: TGCGCCAGCAGCTTGACCGGGACTAGCGGATTCAATGAGCAGTTCTTC. Its translation: CASSLTGTSGFNEQFF.

This clonotype has at least ten counts. The V and J genes are TRBV24-1 and TRBJ2-7, with D possibly TRBD2 on 6 matching bases. Trimming cost V 11 bases and J 3 bases, with 19 bases left between them. The CDR3 spans 14 residues. Germline V CDR1 and CDR2: KGHDR, SFDVKD. The CDR3 DNA sequence: TGTGCCAGCGACGCGGGGACTGAAAACTACGAGCAGTACTTC. It is translated as CASDAGTENYEQYF.

This clonotype came up once. V gene TRBV7-2 combines with J gene TRBJ2-3; no clear D. The ends were cut back, 5 bases at V and 4 bases at J, with 13 bases in the middle. The CDR3 consists of 14 residues. The germline CDR1 and CDR2 sequences are SGHTA and FQGNSA. CDR3 residues: CASSVRVGPDTQYF. CDR3 nucleotides: TGTGCCAGCAGCGTCCGGGTGGGCCCAGATACGCAGTATTTT.

There are a few counts of this clonotype. V gene TRBV29-1 combines with J gene TRBJ2-1; weak D call: TRBD1 (5 bases). The V gene's germline CDR1 is SQVTM and CDR2 ANQGSEA. V lost 5 bases and J 6 bases, leaving 14 bases between the germline ends. This CDR3 contains 13 residues. The CDR3 is CSVRGALVNEQFF. The CDR3 DNA sequence: TGCAGCGTTAGGGGCGCCTTGGTCAATGAGCAGTTCTTC.

This clonotype was seen a handful of times. The chain uses TRBV2 and TRBJ2-1; maybe TRBD1 (7 bases). There are 14 residues in the CDR3. Germline CDR1 SNHLY, CDR2 FYNNEI. The germline V and J ends were trimmed by 3 bases and 7 bases, with 13 bases remaining between them. The CDR3 loop is CASSEGRGRNEQFF. Written as DNA, the CDR3 is TGTGCCAGCAGTGAGGGCAGGGGGAGGAATGAGCAGTTCTTC. Using reference TRBV2 and TRBJ2-1 for the parts outside the CDR3, the full variable domain is EPEVTQTPSHQVTQMGQEVILRCVPISNHLYFYWYRQILGQKVEFLVSFYNNEISEKSEIFDDQFSVERPDGSNFTLKIRSTKLEDSAMYFCASSEGRGRNEQFFGPGTRLTVL.

This chain links TRBV7-2 with TRBJ2-7; 9 bases agree with TRBD1. V shed 5 bases and J 3 bases; nucleotides not matched to a gene: 8. The CDR3 sequence is 15 residues long. The germline CDR1 and CDR2 sequences are SGHTA and FQGNSA. This chain's CDR3 is CASSQPGQGNYEQYF. CDR3 coding DNA: TGTGCCAGCAGCCAACCGGGACAGGGAAACTACGAGCAGTACTTC.

This clonotype was seen at least ten times. V usage is TRBV5-1 and J usage is TRBJ1-1; D gene unclear. CDR3 length: 11 residues. Per germline, CDR1 SGHRS and CDR2 YFSETQ. Deletions cut 1 base from V and 8 bases from J, with 6 bases between. The CDR3 nucleotides read TGCGCCAGCAGCTTGAAGACAGAAGCTTTCTTT. Translated, it gives CASSLKTEAFF.

This clonotype has only a few counts. CDR3 DNA: TGTGCCAGCAGCTTAGTCCAAATCAGGGAGACCCAGTACTTC. It specifies CASSLVQIRETQYF. The rearrangement uses TRBV7-6 and TRBJ2-5; no reliable D call. Germline CDR1 SGHVS, CDR2 FNYEAQ. V was pared by 1 base and J by 5 bases, with 11 bases between. This CDR3 is built from 14 residues.

This clonotype was detected once. The chain employs TRBV23-1 and TRBJ1-5; D gene ambiguous. TRBV23-1 is identified as an open reading frame with a role that is uncertain. Trimming stripped 0 bases from V and 5 bases from J, with 11 bases between. There are 15 residues in the CDR3. CDR3 residues: CASSQSRTVDQPQHF. The CDR3 DNA reads as TGCGCCAGCAGTCAATCGAGGACGGTTGATCAGCCCCAGCATTTT.

This chain joins TRBV5-1 and TRBJ2-3; D is perhaps TRBD2 (6 bases). The CDR3 is made up of 17 amino acids. Germline-derived CDR1 and CDR2 are SGHRS and YFSETQ. The V gene lost 3 bases and the J gene lost 2 bases, with 19 bases spanning the gap. Here the CDR3 DNA reads TGCGCCAGCAGCTCCCCCTCGACTAGATTGATCACAGATACGCAGTATTTT. Translation gives CASSSPSTRLITDTQYF.

This clonotype came up many times. A read error may account for a junction end that differs from germline. V and J are TRBV12-3 or TRBV12-4 and TRBJ1-2; D is undetermined. The CDR3 runs 12 residues. The CDR3 DNA sequence: TGCGCCAGCAGCTTGGGAGGTTCTGGCTACACCTTC. Its translation is CASSLGGSGYTF.

The CDR3 sequence is CASSTAGRPDTEAFF. The DNA for the CDR3 is TGCGCCAGCAGCACGGCCGGGCGCCCAGACACTGAAGCTTTCTTT. This chain joins TRBV5-1 and TRBJ1-1; D ambiguous. The CDR3 has 15 amino acids. The V gene lost 4 bases and the J gene lost 3 bases, with 16 bases spanning the gap. Germline V gene sequence: CDR1 SGHRS, CDR2 YFSETQ.